This TCR beta chain stems from a study of T-cell memory formation after mild COVID-19. Study-wide results and caveats: Researchers could not confirm that second-wave clones peaking on day 37 targeted SARS-CoV-2. The study found contracting CD4+ clones mainly in CM and EM and contracting CD8+ clones in EMRA.

TCRdb redid the calling of the 5' RACE reads with MiXCR, one entry per CDR3 protein. The table shows about 150,000 distinct CDR3 sequences, with under 7% occurring only once. In this sample, this clonotype turned up many times. Its antigen is undetermined. Sequencing was performed on PBMCs or a T cell subset sorted from them (not recorded which). This sequence originates from an adult woman who had mild COVID-19 (a few samples of this study predate the infection). Cell type and time point are not known.

Written as DNA, the CDR3 is TGTGCCAGCAGTTTAAGAGGAGGGGGGACGTACAATGAGCAGTTCTTC. This codes for CASSLRGGGTYNEQFF. The chain links TRBV12-3 or TRBV12-4 to TRBJ2-1; D tentatively fits TRBD1 or TRBD2 (6 bases each). The V end was cut by 2 bases, the J end by 4 bases, with 15 bases between. This CDR3 has 16 residues.